These T cell receptor beta chains were read from a single sample in a study of OX40 agonist ivuxolimab in advanced cancers. Some clones are missing from TCRdb's copy, which holds only in-frame ones; the method was immunoSEQ multiplex PCR. The sample includes roughly 45,000 clones, 80% to 85% seen only once; the top ten take 7.3%. Specimen: CD4+ or CD8+ T cells sorted from blood, collected in a trial of the OX40 agonist ivuxolimab. The receptor set was obtained from an adult with an advanced solid tumor such as melanoma, head and neck, liver or kidney cancer. The CDR3 runs from the conserved cysteine through the conserved F or W. A D gene is named only where the DNA matches it firmly. The size of a clone is reported for some rows only, either as once, few or many, or as a class for expanded clones.

J gene: TRBJ1-2
D gene: .
V gene: TRBV4-3
clone size: few
CDR3 protein: CASSPLDSTNYGYTF
CDR3 DNA: TGCGCCAGCAGCCCCCTGGACAGTACTAACTATGGCTACACCTTC

J gene: TRBJ2-3
D gene: TRBD2
V gene: TRBV30
clone size: .
CDR3 protein: CALLGGRAVSTDTQYF
CDR3 DNA: TGTGCCCTGCTTGGCGGGAGGGCTGTTAGTACAGATACGCAGTATTTT

J gene: TRBJ2-3
D gene: TRBD2
V gene: TRBV6-1
clone size: .
CDR3 protein: CASSDLIGLATDTQYF
CDR3 DNA: TGTGCCAGCAGTGATTTAATAGGACTAGCGACAGATACGCAGTATTTT

J gene: TRBJ2-7
D gene: TRBD2
V gene: TRBV7-2
clone size: .
CDR3 protein: CASSFPGLVGSYEQYF
CDR3 DNA: TGTGCCAGCAGCTTCCCGGGACTAGTCGGATCCTACGAGCAGTACTTC

J gene: TRBJ2-7
D gene: TRBD2
V gene: TRBV7-2
clone size: few
CDR3 protein: CASSLVGLASYEQYF
CDR3 DNA: TGTGCCAGCAGCTTAGTGGGACTAGCGAGTTACGAGCAGTACTTC

J gene: TRBJ1-2
D gene: TRBD1
V gene: TRBV19
clone size: .
CDR3 protein: CASSLQGGYGYTF
CDR3 DNA: TGTGCCAGTAGTCTACAGGGGGGCTATGGCTACACCTTC

J gene: TRBJ1-4
D gene: TRBD1
V gene: TRBV2
clone size: .
CDR3 protein: CASTRQGFEKLFF
CDR3 DNA: TGTGCCAGCACCCGACAGGGGTTCGAAAAACTGTTTTTT

J gene: TRBJ2-3
D gene: TRBD1
V gene: TRBV6-5
clone size: few
CDR3 protein: CASSPRDRRGDTQYF
CDR3 DNA: TGTGCCAGCAGTCCAAGGGACAGGCGAGGTGATACGCAGTATTTT

J gene: TRBJ1-4
D gene: .
V gene: TRBV10-1
clone size: .
CDR3 protein: CASSETGGRGEKLFF
CDR3 DNA: TGCGCCAGCAGTGAGACGGGGGGCCGGGGTGAAAAACTGTTTTTT

J gene: TRBJ2-1
D gene: .
V gene: TRBV5-1
clone size: .
CDR3 protein: CASSLASSSNEQFF
CDR3 DNA: TGCGCCAGCAGCTTGGCCAGCAGCTCCAATGAGCAGTTCTTC

J gene: TRBJ1-3
D gene: TRBD1
V gene: TRBV30
clone size: .
CDR3 protein: CAWSRGQTTGNTIYF
CDR3 DNA: TGTGCCTGGAGCCGGGGACAGACTACTGGAAACACCATATATTTT

J gene: TRBJ2-6
D gene: TRBD1
V gene: TRBV10-3
clone size: .
CDR3 protein: CAISESWTGRLDGANVLTF
CDR3 DNA: TGTGCCATCAGTGAGTCGTGGACAGGGAGGCTTGATGGGGCCAACGTCCTGACTTTC

J gene: TRBJ1-5
D gene: TRBD1
V gene: TRBV2
clone size: few
CDR3 protein: CASRDRVNGNQPQHF
CDR3 DNA: TGTGCCAGCAGGGACAGGGTAAATGGCAATCAGCCCCAGCATTTT

J gene: TRBJ2-7
D gene: TRBD2
V gene: TRBV4-2
clone size: .
CDR3 protein: CASSPTSSTGLAGTYSYEQYF
CDR3 DNA: TGTGCCAGCAGCCCCACTTCTAGCACGGGACTAGCGGGTACCTACTCCTACGAGCAGTACTTC

J gene: TRBJ1-1
D gene: .
V gene: TRBV11-3
clone size: .
CDR3 protein: CASSLNSRGVMFTEAFF
CDR3 DNA: TGTGCCAGCAGCTTAAATTCCAGGGGTGTCATGTTCACTGAAGCTTTCTTT

J gene: TRBJ2-7
D gene: .
V gene: TRBV9
clone size: once
CDR3 protein: CASSVTTGNSYEQYF
CDR3 DNA: TGTGCCAGCAGCGTAACGACAGGAAATTCCTACGAGCAGTACTTC

J gene: TRBJ2-1
D gene: .
V gene: TRBV18
clone size: .
CDR3 protein: CASSPPGINEQFF
CDR3 DNA: TGTGCCAGCTCACCACCCGGCATCAATGAGCAGTTCTTC

J gene: TRBJ2-1
D gene: TRBD2
V gene: TRBV4-3
clone size: once
CDR3 protein: CASSQDSGYSGRVYSYNEQFF
CDR3 DNA: TGCGCCAGCAGCCAAGATTCGGGTTACAGCGGGAGAGTATACTCCTACAATGAGCAGTTCTTC

J gene: TRBJ1-4
D gene: TRBD1
V gene: TRBV5-1
clone size: .
CDR3 protein: CASSLEGAGIEKLFF
CDR3 DNA: TGCGCCAGCAGCTTGGAGGGGGCAGGAATTGAAAAACTGTTTTTT

J gene: TRBJ2-1
D gene: .
V gene: TRBV19
clone size: few
CDR3 protein: CASSIMGARNEQFF
CDR3 DNA: TGTGCCAGTAGTATAATGGGCGCGAGGAATGAGCAGTTCTTC

J gene: TRBJ2-1
D gene: .
V gene: TRBV19
clone size: .
CDR3 protein: CASNKGTSYNEQFF
CDR3 DNA: TGTGCCAGTAATAAGGGTACCTCCTACAATGAGCAGTTCTTC

J gene: TRBJ1-1
D gene: .
V gene: TRBV5-6
clone size: .
CDR3 protein: CASSLAFQGDMNTEAFF
CDR3 DNA: TGTGCCAGCAGCTTGGCCTTTCAAGGGGACATGAACACTGAAGCTTTCTTT

J gene: TRBJ2-7
D gene: TRBD1
V gene: TRBV6-1
clone size: .
CDR3 protein: CASSVGDREFYEQYF
CDR3 DNA: TGTGCCAGCAGTGTCGGGGACAGGGAGTTCTACGAGCAGTACTTC

J gene: TRBJ1-5
D gene: TRBD1
V gene: TRBV7-6
clone size: .
CDR3 protein: CASSPRDSSNQPQHF
CDR3 DNA: TGTGCCAGCAGCCCGCGGGACAGTAGCAATCAGCCCCAGCATTTT

J gene: TRBJ1-4
D gene: .
V gene: TRBV4-2
clone size: .
CDR3 protein: CASSDGTAFNEKLFF
CDR3 DNA: TGTGCCAGCAGCGACGGGACGGCTTTTAATGAAAAACTGTTTTTT

J gene: TRBJ2-1
D gene: .
V gene: TRBV7-6
clone size: .
CDR3 protein: CASSGRRANNEQFF
CDR3 DNA: TGTGCCAGCAGCGGCCGACGGGCCAACAATGAGCAGTTCTTC

J gene: TRBJ1-1
D gene: .
V gene: TRBV7-6
clone size: .
CDR3 protein: CASSFERRGMNTEAFF
CDR3 DNA: TGTGCCAGCAGCTTTGAGCGCAGGGGCATGAACACTGAAGCTTTCTTT

J gene: TRBJ1-3
D gene: .
V gene: TRBV7-8
clone size: .
CDR3 protein: CASSGRDNSGNTIYF
CDR3 DNA: TGTGCCAGCAGCGGCAGGGACAATTCTGGAAACACCATATATTTT

J gene: TRBJ1-2
D gene: .
V gene: TRBV6-5
clone size: .
CDR3 protein: CASSYSPSYGYTF
CDR3 DNA: TGTGCCAGCAGTTACTCGCCGTCCTATGGCTACACCTTC

J gene: TRBJ1-5
D gene: .
V gene: TRBV5-4
clone size: .
CDR3 protein: CASSRGGGHQPQHF
CDR3 DNA: TGTGCCAGCAGCAGAGGTGGGGGGCATCAGCCCCAGCATTTT

J gene: TRBJ1-3
D gene: TRBD1
V gene: TRBV5-6
clone size: .
CDR3 protein: CASSFDRAGNTIYF
CDR3 DNA: TGTGCCAGCAGCTTTGACAGGGCTGGAAACACCATATATTTT

J gene: TRBJ1-3
D gene: .
V gene: TRBV7-2
clone size: once
CDR3 protein: CASSFEASGNTIYF
CDR3 DNA: TGTGCCAGCAGCTTCGAAGCCTCTGGAAACACCATATATTTT

J gene: TRBJ1-1
D gene: .
V gene: TRBV7-9
clone size: .
CDR3 protein: CASSLVASTEAFF
CDR3 DNA: TGTGCCAGCAGCTTAGTGGCCTCCACTGAAGCTTTCTTT

J gene: TRBJ1-1
D gene: .
V gene: TRBV5-4
clone size: .
CDR3 protein: CASSRAGLTGGVTEAFF
CDR3 DNA: TGTGCCAGCAGCCGCGCAGGATTAACAGGAGGAGTGACTGAAGCTTTCTTT

J gene: TRBJ2-3
D gene: .
V gene: TRBV5-4
clone size: .
CDR3 protein: CASSFILSTDTQYF
CDR3 DNA: TGTGCCAGCAGCTTTATACTCAGCACAGATACGCAGTATTTT

J gene: TRBJ1-5
D gene: .
V gene: TRBV13
clone size: once
CDR3 protein: CASSLGLGDNQPQHF
CDR3 DNA: TGTGCCAGCAGCTTAGGCCTGGGGGACAATCAGCCCCAGCATTTT

J gene: TRBJ1-4
D gene: .
V gene: TRBV5-4
clone size: .
CDR3 protein: CASSQGGALSNEKLFF
CDR3 DNA: TGTGCCAGCAGCCAGGGAGGGGCCCTCAGTAATGAAAAACTGTTTTTT

J gene: TRBJ1-6
D gene: TRBD1
V gene: TRBV10-3
clone size: .
CDR3 protein: CAIRGQGKSPLHF
CDR3 DNA: TGTGCCATCAGGGGACAGGGAAAGTCACCCCTCCACTTT

J gene: TRBJ2-7
D gene: TRBD1
V gene: TRBV10-3
clone size: .
CDR3 protein: CAISTGTGGPYEQYF
CDR3 DNA: TGTGCCATCAGTACCGGGACAGGGGGTCCCTACGAGCAGTACTTC

J gene: TRBJ2-5
D gene: TRBD2
V gene: TRBV6-1
clone size: .
CDR3 protein: CASPRLAGETQYF
CDR3 DNA: TGTGCCAGCCCCAGACTAGCGGGAGAGACCCAGTACTTC

J gene: TRBJ2-2
D gene: TRBD1
V gene: TRBV7-2
clone size: once
CDR3 protein: CASSSGQENTGELFF
CDR3 DNA: TGTGCCAGCAGCTCCGGACAGGAGAACACCGGGGAGCTGTTTTTT

J gene: TRBJ2-3
D gene: .
V gene: TRBV5-4
clone size: .
CDR3 protein: CASSRDSTDTQYF
CDR3 DNA: TGTGCCAGCAGCCGAGACAGCACAGATACGCAGTATTTT

J gene: TRBJ2-1
D gene: .
V gene: TRBV5-6
clone size: .
CDR3 protein: CASSPGFVGSYNEQFF
CDR3 DNA: TGTGCCAGCAGCCCCGGTTTTGTCGGGTCCTACAATGAGCAGTTCTTC

J gene: TRBJ2-1
D gene: .
V gene: TRBV19
clone size: .
CDR3 protein: CASGSSASSYNEQFF
CDR3 DNA: TGTGCCAGTGGATCTAGCGCCAGCTCCTACAATGAGCAGTTCTTC

J gene: TRBJ1-1
D gene: .
V gene: TRBV6-1
clone size: .
CDR3 protein: CASSLKQGSLAFF
CDR3 DNA: TGTGCCAGCAGTCTCAAACAGGGTTCACTAGCTTTCTTT

J gene: TRBJ2-7
D gene: TRBD2
V gene: TRBV11-2
clone size: .
CDR3 protein: CASSLQDGRNYEQYF
CDR3 DNA: TGTGCCAGCAGCCTCCAGGACGGGAGGAACTACGAGCAGTACTTC

J gene: TRBJ1-2
D gene: .
V gene: TRBV7-2
clone size: .
CDR3 protein: CASSLLSARAEGYTF
CDR3 DNA: TGTGCCAGCAGCTTATTATCCGCGAGGGCCGAGGGCTACACCTTC

J gene: TRBJ1-1
D gene: .
V gene: TRBV6-1
clone size: .
CDR3 protein: CASSIESSFEAFF
CDR3 DNA: TGTGCCAGCAGTATTGAATCGTCGTTTGAAGCTTTCTTT

J gene: TRBJ2-1
D gene: .
V gene: TRBV7-2
clone size: .
CDR3 protein: CASSLSGLPNEQFF
CDR3 DNA: TGTGCCAGCAGCTTATCCGGACTCCCAAATGAGCAGTTCTTC

J gene: TRBJ2-2
D gene: TRBD2
V gene: TRBV5-1
clone size: .
CDR3 protein: CASSLGLAGGTGELFF
CDR3 DNA: TGCGCCAGCAGCTTGGGACTAGCGGGAGGAACCGGGGAGCTGTTTTTT

J gene: TRBJ2-2
D gene: TRBD2
V gene: TRBV5-4
clone size: .
CDR3 protein: CASSLDVAGGPGELFF
CDR3 DNA: TGTGCCAGCAGCTTGGATGTAGCGGGAGGACCCGGGGAGCTGTTTTTT

J gene: TRBJ1-1
D gene: TRBD1
V gene: TRBV18
clone size: few
CDR3 protein: CASSQDRGGTEAFF
CDR3 DNA: TGTGCCAGCTCACAAGACAGGGGAGGGACTGAAGCTTTCTTT

J gene: TRBJ2-1
D gene: TRBD2
V gene: TRBV5-1
clone size: few
CDR3 protein: CASSPSLAGANEQFF
CDR3 DNA: TGCGCCAGCAGTCCGTCACTAGCGGGAGCGAATGAGCAGTTCTTC